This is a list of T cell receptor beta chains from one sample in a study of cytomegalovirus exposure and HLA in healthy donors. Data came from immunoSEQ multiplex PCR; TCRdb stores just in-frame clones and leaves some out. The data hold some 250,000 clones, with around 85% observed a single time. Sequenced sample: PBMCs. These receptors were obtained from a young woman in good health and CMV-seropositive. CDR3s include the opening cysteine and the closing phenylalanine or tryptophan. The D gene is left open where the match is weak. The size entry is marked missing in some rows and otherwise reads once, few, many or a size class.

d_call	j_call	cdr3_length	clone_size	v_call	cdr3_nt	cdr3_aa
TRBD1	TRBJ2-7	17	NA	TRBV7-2	TGTGCCAGCAGCCCACCAAAATCAGGGGGAGCGACCTACGAGCAGTACTTC	CASSPPKSGGATYEQYF
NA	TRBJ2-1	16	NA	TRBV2	TGTGCCAGCAGTGATGAGGGTGACCCCTCCTACAATGAGCAGTTCTTC	CASSDEGDPSYNEQFF
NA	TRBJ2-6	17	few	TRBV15	TGTGCCACCGCTGGGGACACTTACGCTTCTGGGGCCAACGTCCTGACTTTC	CATAGDTYASGANVLTF
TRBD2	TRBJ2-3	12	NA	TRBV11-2	TGTGCCAGCAGCGAGGGACTAGCGGGTCAGTATTTT	CASSEGLAGQYF
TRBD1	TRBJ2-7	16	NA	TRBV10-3	TGTGCCATCAGTGAGCCGAGGACAGGGTCATCCTACGAGCAGTACTTC	CAISEPRTGSSYEQYF
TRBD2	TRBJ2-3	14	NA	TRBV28	TGTGCCAGCAGGATAGGACTAGCGGTTTATACGCAGTATTTT	CASRIGLAVYTQYF
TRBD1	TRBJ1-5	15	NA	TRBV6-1	TGTGCCAGCAAGGGTGCAGGGGGCCTTGCTCAGCCCCAGCATTTT	CASKGAGGLAQPQHF
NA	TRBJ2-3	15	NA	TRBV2	TGTGCCAGCAGTGAATGGGGGGTTAGCACAGATACGCAGTATTTT	CASSEWGVSTDTQYF
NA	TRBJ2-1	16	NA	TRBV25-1	TGTGCCAGCAGTGAATCAGGGGCTAGCGGTTACAATGAGCAGTTCTTC	CASSESGASGYNEQFF
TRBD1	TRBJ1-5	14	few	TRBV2	TGTGCCAGCAGTACGGACAGGCGCAATCAGCCCCAGCATTTT	CASSTDRRNQPQHF
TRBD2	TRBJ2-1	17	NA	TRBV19	TGTGCCAGTAGTCCGGGACTAGCGGGAGAGAACTACAATGAGCAGTTCTTC	CASSPGLAGENYNEQFF
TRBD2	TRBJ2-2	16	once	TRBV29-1	TGCAGCGTTACAGGACAGCGGGAGGGCCAAAGCGGGGAGCTGTTTTTT	CSVTGQREGQSGELFF
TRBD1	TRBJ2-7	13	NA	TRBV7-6	TGTGCCAGCAGCTCGGACAGGTTGCGGGAGCAGTACTTC	CASSSDRLREQYF
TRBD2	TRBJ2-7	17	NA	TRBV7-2	TGTGCCAGCAGCCAAGGCGTGTTAGCTAGCGGGAGAGGTGAGCAGTACTTC	CASSQGVLASGRGEQYF
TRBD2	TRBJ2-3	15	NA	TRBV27	TGTGCCAGCAGACCTTTAGCGGGGATCACAGATACGCAGTATTTT	CASRPLAGITDTQYF
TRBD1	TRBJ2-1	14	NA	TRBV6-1	TGTGCCAGCAGCCGGGACAGGGAATTGAATGAGCAGTTCTTC	CASSRDRELNEQFF
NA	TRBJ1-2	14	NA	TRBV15	TGTGCCACCAGCAGAGATCCAGGGAACTATGGCTACACCTTC	CATSRDPGNYGYTF
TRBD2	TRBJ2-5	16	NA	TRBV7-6	TGTGCCAGCAGCTCTTCACTTGGGACTACTTATGAGACCCAGTACTTC	CASSSSLGTTYETQYF
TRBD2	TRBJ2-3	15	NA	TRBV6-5	TGTGCCAGCAGTTACCTACCCGGGGGGACAGATACGCAGTATTTT	CASSYLPGGTDTQYF
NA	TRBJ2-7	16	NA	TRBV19	TGTGCCAGTAGTATTTTAAGGGACACGGGGATCTACGAGCAGTACTTC	CASSILRDTGIYEQYF
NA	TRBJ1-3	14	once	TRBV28	TGTGCCAGCACCGCAAGGACAGTCGGAAACACCATATATTTT	CASTARTVGNTIYF
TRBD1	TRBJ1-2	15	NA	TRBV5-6	TGTGCCAGCAGCTTGGAGGGGGCGCGGCTAGGTGGCTACACCTTC	CASSLEGARLGGYTF
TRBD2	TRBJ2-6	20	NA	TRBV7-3	TGTGCCAGCAGCTTAACGGGGGGGACCGACTTAAGGATTGGGGCCAACGTCCTGACTTTC	CASSLTGGTDLRIGANVLTF
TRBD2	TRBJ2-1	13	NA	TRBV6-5	TGTGCCAGCACCCGACTAGCGGGAGGTGAGCAGTTCTTC	CASTRLAGGEQFF
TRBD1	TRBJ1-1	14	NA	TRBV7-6	TGTGCCAGCAGCCCGCAGACAGGGCCCACTGAAGCTTTCTTT	CASSPQTGPTEAFF
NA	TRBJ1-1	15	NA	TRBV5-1	TGCGCCAGCAGCTCCCTGCAGGGGAGGGACACTGAAGCTTTCTTT	CASSSLQGRDTEAFF
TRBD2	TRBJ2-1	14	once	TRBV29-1	TGCAGCGTTGGAGCGGGAGGGCCGGGGAATGAGCAGTTCTTC	CSVGAGGPGNEQFF
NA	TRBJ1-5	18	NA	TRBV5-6	TGTGCCAGCAGCTTGAGGGGGGGAATGTATTATAGCAATCAGCCCCAGCATTTT	CASSLRGGMYYSNQPQHF
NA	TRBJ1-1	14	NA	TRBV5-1	TGCGCCAGCAGTATCACACCTTCCTACACTGAAGCTTTCTTT	CASSITPSYTEAFF
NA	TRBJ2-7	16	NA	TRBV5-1	TGCGCCAGCAGCTTTGGGTTGGTTGGGCGGGACTACGAGCAGTACTTC	CASSFGLVGRDYEQYF
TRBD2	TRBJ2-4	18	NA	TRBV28	TGTGCCAGCAGCACCCTAGAGGAGCGGGAGGGGGCCAAAAACATTCAGTACTTC	CASSTLEEREGAKNIQYF
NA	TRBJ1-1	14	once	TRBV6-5	TGTGCCAGCAGTTACTCTCCCGTGAACACTGAAGCTTTCTTT	CASSYSPVNTEAFF
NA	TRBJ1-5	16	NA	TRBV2	TGTGCCAGCAGTGAAGCGCTTCAGGGAGGGAAGCAGCCCCAGCATTTT	CASSEALQGGKQPQHF
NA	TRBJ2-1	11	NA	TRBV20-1	TGCAGTGCTAGAGATTCGTATGAGCAGTTCTTC	CSARDSYEQFF
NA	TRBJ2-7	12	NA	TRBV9	TGTGCCAGCAGCCCCCCGTCGGTCGAGCAGTACTTC	CASSPPSVEQYF
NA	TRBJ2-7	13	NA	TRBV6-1	TGTGCCAGCAGTGAAGTGGCTCTTTACGAGCAGTACTTC	CASSEVALYEQYF
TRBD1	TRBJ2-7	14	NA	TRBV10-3	TGTGCCATCAGTAAATCAGGGGGCCCCTACGAGCAGTACTTC	CAISKSGGPYEQYF
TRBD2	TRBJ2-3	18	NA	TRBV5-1	TGCGCCAGCAGCTTGGCCAAGTCTAGCGGGGCCAACACAGATACGCAGTATTTT	CASSLAKSSGANTDTQYF
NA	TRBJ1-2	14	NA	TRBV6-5	TGTGCCAGCAGCGCGCGCAGGACTAACTATGGCTACACCTTC	CASSARRTNYGYTF
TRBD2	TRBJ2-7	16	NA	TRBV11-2	TGTGCCAGCAGCTTGGAAGGGACTAGCGGAAACTACGAGCAGTACTTC	CASSLEGTSGNYEQYF
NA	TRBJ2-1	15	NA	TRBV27	TGTGCCAGCAGAACCGGGACTCAAACCTGGAATGAGCAGTTCTTC	CASRTGTQTWNEQFF
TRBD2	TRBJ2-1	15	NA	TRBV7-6	TGTGCCAGCATCAGGATAGCGGGAGCGCACAATGAGCAGTTCTTC	CASIRIAGAHNEQFF
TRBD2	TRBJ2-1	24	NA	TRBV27	TGTGCCAGCAGTTCCATCTACGCCAACCGACCCGGGACTAGCGGGAGAGCAGGTAGAAATGAGCAGTTCTTC	CASSSIYANRPGTSGRAGRNEQFF
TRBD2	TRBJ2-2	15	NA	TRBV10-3	TGTGCCATCAGTGTACTAGCGGGAGGCCCCGGGGAGCTGTTTTTT	CAISVLAGGPGELFF
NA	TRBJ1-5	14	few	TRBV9	TGTGCCAGCAGCGTTGGGAGTAGCAATCAGCCCCAGCATTTT	CASSVGSSNQPQHF
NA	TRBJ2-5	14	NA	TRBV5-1	TGCGCCAGCAGCTTGGAGGGGTTTCAAGAGACCCAGTACTTC	CASSLEGFQETQYF
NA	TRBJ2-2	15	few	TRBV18	TGTGCCAGCTCACCGGGCAGGGCAAACACCGGGGAGCTGTTTTTT	CASSPGRANTGELFF
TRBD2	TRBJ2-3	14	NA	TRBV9	TGTGCCAGCAGTTCTAGCGGGAGGGCAGATACGCAGTATTTT	CASSSSGRADTQYF
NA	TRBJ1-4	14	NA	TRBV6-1	TGTGCCAGCAAGGGGACACCAACTAATGAAAAACTGTTTTTT	CASKGTPTNEKLFF
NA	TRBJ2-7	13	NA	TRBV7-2	TGTGCCAGCAGCTTAGGGTCTCTCAGGGAGCAGTACTTC	CASSLGSLREQYF
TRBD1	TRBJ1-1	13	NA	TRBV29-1	TGCAGCGTTGAACCTCTAGGGGGCGGTGAAGCTTTCTTT	CSVEPLGGGEAFF
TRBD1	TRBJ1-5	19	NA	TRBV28	TGTGCCAGCAGTTTACCCCGGGGACAGAAGGTCTATAGCAATCAGCCCCAGCATTTT	CASSLPRGQKVYSNQPQHF
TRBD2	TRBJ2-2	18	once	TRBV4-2	TGTGCCAGCAGCCACTCCTTCCATAGCGGGAGGGACACCGGGGAGCTGTTTTTT	CASSHSFHSGRDTGELFF
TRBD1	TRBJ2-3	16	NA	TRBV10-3	TGTGCCATCAGTCGGGACAGGGCTTCTAGCACAGATACGCAGTATTTT	CAISRDRASSTDTQYF
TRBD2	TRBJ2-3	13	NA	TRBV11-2	TGTGCCAGCAGCTCAGGACTAGCGGGTGCCGGCCAGTTT	CASSSGLAGAGQF